This T cell receptor (beta chain) appears in the sequencing data of a study of control samples from healthy donors and cancer patients (dated by TCRdb to 2018 to 2021). A note on this clone: No cognate antigen has been identified for it. Per-base qualities were not stored, and no clone one base away is much larger.

Trimming removed 2 bases from V and 3 bases from J, leaving 17 bases between the germline ends. The cysteine opens and the phenylalanine closes a CDR3 of 16 amino acids. Of all the DNA, just the CDR3 is kept, 48 bases in frame from base 1. CDR1 and CDR2, looked up from the germline V gene (reference sequence), are LGHDT and YNNKEL. Library creation used the immunoSEQ multiplex PCR assay. Imported from immuneACCESS, the table was reduced by TCRdb to in-frame sequences with V and J called. These copies leave out some clones; in studies compared against another copy, an unresolved V gene accounts for under half, and the cause of the remainder is not known. For this sample the table gives some 110,000 clones, of which 93% were detected only once. Around 2.5% of the sample lies in the top ten.

Sequenced: blood. The clonotype originates from a man aged 25 to 40 in good health. Rearrangement joined TRBV3-1 (or the pseudogene TRBV3-2) to TRBJ2-7; TRBD1 is perhaps the D gene, given 5 matching bases. Read as DNA, the sequence is TGTGCCAGCAGCCAACTAGGGGCGAAGGCTCTCTACGAGCAGTACTTC. It is translated as CASSQLGAKALYEQYF.